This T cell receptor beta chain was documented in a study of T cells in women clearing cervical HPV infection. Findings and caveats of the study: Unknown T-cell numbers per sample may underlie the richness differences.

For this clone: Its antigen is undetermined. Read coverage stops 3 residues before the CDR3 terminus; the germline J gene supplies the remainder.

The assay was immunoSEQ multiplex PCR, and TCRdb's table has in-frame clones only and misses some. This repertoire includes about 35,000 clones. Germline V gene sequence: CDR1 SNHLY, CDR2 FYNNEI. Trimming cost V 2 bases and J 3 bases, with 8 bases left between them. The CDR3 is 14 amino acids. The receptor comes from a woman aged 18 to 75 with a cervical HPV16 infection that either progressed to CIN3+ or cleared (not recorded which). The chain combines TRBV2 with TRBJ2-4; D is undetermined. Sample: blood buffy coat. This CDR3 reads CASSERVIKNIQYF. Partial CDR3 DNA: TGTGCCAGCAGTGAAAGGGTTATCAAAAACATT.